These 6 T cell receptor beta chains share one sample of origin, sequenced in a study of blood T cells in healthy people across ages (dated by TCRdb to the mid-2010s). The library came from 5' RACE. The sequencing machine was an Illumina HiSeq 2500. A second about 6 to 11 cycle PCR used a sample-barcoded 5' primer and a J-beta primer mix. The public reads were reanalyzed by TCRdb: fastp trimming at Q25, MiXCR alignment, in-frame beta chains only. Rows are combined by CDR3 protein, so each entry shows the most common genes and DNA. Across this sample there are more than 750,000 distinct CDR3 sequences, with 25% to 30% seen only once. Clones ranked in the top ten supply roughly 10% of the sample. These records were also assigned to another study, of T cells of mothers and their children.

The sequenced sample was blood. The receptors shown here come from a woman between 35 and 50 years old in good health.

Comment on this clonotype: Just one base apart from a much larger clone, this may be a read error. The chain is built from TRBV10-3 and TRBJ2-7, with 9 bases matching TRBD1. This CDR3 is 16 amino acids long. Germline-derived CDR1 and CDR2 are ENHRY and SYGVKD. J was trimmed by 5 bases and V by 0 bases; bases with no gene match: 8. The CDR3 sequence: CAISESSDRGGHEQYF. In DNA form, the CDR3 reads TGTGCCATCAGTGAGTCTTCGGACAGGGGAGGCCACGAGCAGTACTTC.

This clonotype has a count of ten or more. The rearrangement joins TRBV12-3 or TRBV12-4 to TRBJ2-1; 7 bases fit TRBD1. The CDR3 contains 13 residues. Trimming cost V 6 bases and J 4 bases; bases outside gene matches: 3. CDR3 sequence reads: CASRPGQYNEQFF. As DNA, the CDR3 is TGTGCCAGCAGGCCGGGACAGTACAATGAGCAGTTCTTC.

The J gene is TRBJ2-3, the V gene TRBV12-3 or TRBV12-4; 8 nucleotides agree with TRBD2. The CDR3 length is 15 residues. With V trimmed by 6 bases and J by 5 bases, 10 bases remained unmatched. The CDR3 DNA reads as TGTGCCAGCAGCCCCGGGGGGGCCTACGGAGATACGCAGTATTTT. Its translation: CASSPGGAYGDTQYF.

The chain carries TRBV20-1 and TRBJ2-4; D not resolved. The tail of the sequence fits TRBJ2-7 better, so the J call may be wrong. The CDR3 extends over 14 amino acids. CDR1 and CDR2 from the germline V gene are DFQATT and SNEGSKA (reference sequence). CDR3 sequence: CSAITGSAICEQYF. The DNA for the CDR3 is TGCAGTGCCATCACTGGTTCAGCGATCTGCGAGCAGTACTTC.

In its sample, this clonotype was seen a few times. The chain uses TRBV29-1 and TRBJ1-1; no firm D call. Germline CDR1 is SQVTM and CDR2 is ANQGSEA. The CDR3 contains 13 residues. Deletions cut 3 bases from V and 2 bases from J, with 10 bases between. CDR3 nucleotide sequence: TGCAGCGTTGATCGTGTAGCTAACACTGAAGCTTTCTTT. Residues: CSVDRVANTEAFF.

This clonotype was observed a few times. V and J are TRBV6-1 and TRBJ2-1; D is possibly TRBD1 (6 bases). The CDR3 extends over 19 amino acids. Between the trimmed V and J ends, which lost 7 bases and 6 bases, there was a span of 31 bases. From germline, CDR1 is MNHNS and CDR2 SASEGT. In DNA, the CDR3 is TGTGCCAGCACCTCCCTGGGGCAGGGGCCACCTACCGGGGTCAATGAGCAGTTCTTC. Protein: CASTSLGQGPPTGVNEQFF.